The 24 T cell receptor beta chains listed next were all sequenced from one sample in a study of blood T cell repertoires in COVID-19. TCRdb keeps only in-frame clones here, not all; method: immunoSEQ multiplex PCR. The sample yields 300,000 to 350,000 clones, roughly 87% seen once. The specimen was peripheral blood. The receptor source for this set is a man younger than 30 with active or convalescent COVID-19.

This clone was seen only once. V is TRBV28 and J is TRBJ1-2, with D maybe TRBD1 (6 bases). There are 16 residues in the CDR3. Germline V gives CDR1 MDHEN, CDR2 SYDVKM. Trimming pared 3 bases from V and 5 bases from J, leaving 19 bases between. The CDR3 protein is CASSLGGARVRYGYTF. In DNA, the CDR3 is TGTGCCAGCAGTTTGGGGGGGGCTAGGGTACGGTATGGCTACACCTTC.

Written as DNA, the CDR3 is TGTGCCAGCAGCTTCTGGGACACACCCTACGAGCAGTACTTC. Its protein is CASSFWDTPYEQYF. The chain recombines TRBV5-4 with TRBJ2-7; the D gene is possibly TRBD1 (6 bases). V lost 2 bases, J lost 2 bases, and 11 bases lay in between. The CDR3 runs to 14 residues. Per the germline V gene, CDR1 is SGHNT and CDR2 is YYREEE (reference sequence).

This chain connects TRBV27 to TRBJ1-2; 7 nucleotides match TRBD1. V lost 5 bases, J lost 5 bases, and 11 bases stayed unmatched. Germline V CDR1 and CDR2: MNHEY, SMNVEV (reference sequence). This CDR3 region has 15 residues. CDR3 sequence (DNA): TGTGCCAGCAGTCAGGGGGACACGCAGGGGTATGGCTACACCTTC. Its translation: CASSQGDTQGYGYTF.

This chain connects TRBV11-3 to TRBJ2-3, with a tentative D call TRBD2 (6 bases). The germline CDR1 and CDR2 sequences are SGHNT and YENEEA. The length of the CDR3 is 14 residues. V gave up 0 bases and J gave up 6 bases, with 10 bases separating them. CDR3 DNA: TGTGCCAGCAGCTTAGAGTCGCGGGGCGATACGCAGTATTTT. It is translated as CASSLESRGDTQYF.

The chain uses TRBV5-6 and TRBJ2-1, with TRBD2 matching over 8 bases. Germline-derived CDR1 and CDR2 are SGHDT and YYEEEE. V shed 5 bases and J 3 bases; nucleotides not matched to a gene: 10. The length of the CDR3 is 16 residues. CDR3 nucleotide sequence: TGTGCCAGCAGACGTACCGGGACTAGTGACTACAATGAGCAGTTCTTC. It is translated as CASRRTGTSDYNEQFF.

This chain links TRBV9 with TRBJ1-1; D remains unclear. This CDR3 is built from 13 residues. V was cut by 2 bases and J by 1 base, with 6 bases left in between. Germline V gives CDR1 SGDLS, CDR2 YYNGEE. DNA of the CDR3: TGTGCCAGCAGCGTGACATCGAACACTGAAGCTTTCTTT. It encodes CASSVTSNTEAFF.

The chain employs TRBV6-5 and TRBJ2-1, with D tentatively TRBD1 (6 bases). The CDR3 spans 14 residues. The V gene lost 7 bases and the J gene lost 8 bases, with 18 bases spanning the gap. Germline CDR1 is MNHEY and CDR2 is SVGAGI. CDR3 protein: CASTLSTGYHEQFF. In nucleotides, the CDR3 is TGTGCCAGCACCCTAAGTACAGGGTACCATGAGCAGTTCTTC.

This clone was counted only a few times. The chain employs TRBV18 and TRBJ2-7; 9 nucleotides align to TRBD2. CDR3 length: 14 residues. The V gene end was trimmed by 5 bases and the J gene end by 0 bases; junction bases not matched to a gene: 2. CDR1 and CDR2 (germline): KGHSH, LQKENI. The CDR3 DNA reads as TGTGCCAGCTCAACGACTAGCGGCTCCTACGAGCAGTACTTC. Its translation: CASSTTSGSYEQYF.

The gene calls are TRBV28 and TRBJ1-4; 9 bases fit TRBD1. The CDR3 covers 13 residues. CDR1 and CDR2 from the germline V gene are MDHEN and SYDVKM. The V and J ends lost 6 bases and 8 bases, in that order; junction bases with no gene match: 4. The CDR3: CASRRQGVEKLFF. Here the CDR3 DNA reads TGTGCCAGCAGGAGACAGGGGGTCGAAAAACTGTTTTTT.

V and J are TRBV6-5 and TRBJ2-2; no clear D gene. The germline V gene encodes CDR1 MNHEY and CDR2 SVGAGI. This CDR3 has 14 residues. V was clipped by 0 bases and J by 9 bases, with 11 bases between them. The CDR3 bases are TGTGCCAGCAGTTACTCGTCGCACTTTCGGGAGCTGTTTTTT. Translating gives CASSYSSHFRELFF.

The chain links TRBV24-1 to TRBJ1-4, with a tentative D call TRBD1 (5 bases). The CDR3 runs 18 residues. V lost 3 bases, J lost 0 bases, and 16 bases lay in between. CDR1 is KGHDR, CDR2 SFDVKD, per germline. CDR3 nucleotides: TGTGCCACCAGTGATCCCCCGACAGCGATTGCAACTAATGAAAAACTGTTTTTT. It codes for CATSDPPTAIATNEKLFF.

The V call is TRBV6-2 or TRBV6-3, the J call TRBJ2-7; D remains ambiguous. Trimming removed 2 bases at V and 2 bases at J, with 13 bases between. The germline CDR1 and CDR2 sequences are MNHEY and SVGEGT. This CDR3 has 15 residues. CDR3 protein: CASSYVAGRTYEQYF. The CDR3 DNA reads as TGTGCCAGCAGTTACGTGGCAGGCCGTACCTACGAGCAGTACTTC.

The rearrangement uses TRBV9 and TRBJ2-7; tentative D call: TRBD1 (6 bases). This CDR3 spans 11 amino acids. In germline, CDR1 is SGDLS, CDR2 YYNGEE. With 0 bases removed from V and 9 bases from J, the gap between germline ends came to 7 bases. The CDR3 DNA is TGTGCCAGCAGCGTAGGGGACACGCAGTACTTC. Amino acids: CASSVGDTQYF.

The chain links TRBV2 to TRBJ2-5; D call uncertain. The germline V gene has CDR1 SNHLY and CDR2 FYNNEI. With 2 bases removed from V and 4 bases from J, the gap between germline ends came to 5 bases. There are 12 residues in the CDR3. The CDR3 sequence: CASSESGETQYF. CDR3 DNA sequence: TGTGCCAGCAGTGAATCCGGAGAGACCCAGTACTTC.

The V gene is TRBV28, the J gene TRBJ2-1, with D perhaps matching TRBD1 (5 bases). The CDR3 contains 14 residues. Between the trimmed V and J ends, which lost 3 bases and 5 bases, there was a span of 11 bases. Germline loops: CDR1 MDHEN, CDR2 SYDVKM. The CDR3 spells CASSFQGPDNEQFF. CDR3 nucleotide sequence: TGTGCCAGCAGTTTTCAGGGCCCCGACAATGAGCAGTTCTTC.

V gene TRBV19 combines with J gene TRBJ1-4, with TRBD1 identical over 10 bases. Germline V lookup: CDR1 LNHDA, CDR2 SQIVND (reference sequence). The CDR3 runs to 14 residues. V shed 5 bases and J 6 bases; nucleotides not matched to a gene: 3. The CDR3 DNA follows: TGTGCCAGTAGTGGACAGGGGGGACATGAAAAACTGTTTTTT. Translation gives CASSGQGGHEKLFF.

Only a few counts were recorded for this clone. Other DNA sequences in this specimen translate into the identical CDR3. V gene TRBV18 combines with J gene TRBJ2-7, with 7 bases aligning to TRBD1. The germline CDR1 and CDR2 sequences are KGHSH and LQKENI. This CDR3 has 13 amino acids. The V and J ends lost 9 bases and 3 bases, in that order; junction bases with no gene match: 8. The CDR3 DNA sequence: TGTGCCAGTTCGCCCCGGGACAGCTACGAGCAGTACTTC. This translates into CASSPRDSYEQYF.

This chain links TRBV11-2 with TRBJ2-1; 7 nucleotides align to TRBD2. Per the germline V gene, CDR1 is SGHAT and CDR2 is FQNNGV. The J segment lost 5 bases and the V segment lost 8 bases, leaving 15 bases of the junction unmatched. CDR3 length: 16 residues. The CDR3 DNA reads TGTGCCAGCTCCCCACCGGCACTAGCGAATAACAATGAGCAGTTCTTC. Residues: CASSPPALANNNEQFF.

J is TRBJ2-7 and V is TRBV20-1; 7 bases line up with TRBD1. Germline V gene sequence: CDR1 DFQATT, CDR2 SNEGSKA (reference sequence). The CDR3 loop spans 13 amino acids. The trim removed 3 bases at V and 4 bases at J, leaving 6 bases unmatched. In DNA, the CDR3 is TGCAGTGCTAGTCACAGGGGTCGGTACGAGCAGTACTTC. This translates into CSASHRGRYEQYF.

The V and J genes are TRBV6-2 or TRBV6-3 and TRBJ1-5; D gene uncertain. Germline V gives CDR1 MNHEY, CDR2 SVGEGT. The CDR3 spans 14 residues. Between the trimmed V and J ends, which lost 2 bases and 0 bases, there was a span of 5 bases. The CDR3 is CASSYSFSNQPQHF. CDR3 in DNA: TGTGCCAGCAGTTACAGCTTTAGCAATCAGCCCCAGCATTTT.

The DNA of the CDR3 is TGTGCCAGCAGTTTAGCTGGCAGGTCCCAGCATTTT. It translates to CASSLAGRSQHF. The rearrangement uses TRBV12-3 or TRBV12-4 and TRBJ1-5; D unclear. V shed 0 bases and J shed 11 bases, with 8 bases lying between them. This CDR3 has 12 residues.

This chain connects TRBV24-1 to TRBJ2-1; the match to TRBD1 covers 7 bases. CDR1 is KGHDR, CDR2 SFDVKD, per germline. The CDR3 totals 17 residues. The V segment lost 4 bases and the J segment 2 bases; nucleotides outside the gene matches: 10. The CDR3 nucleotides are TGTGCCACCAGTGAGGGCCACAGGGGAAGTCCCTACAATGAGCAGTTCTTC. Translation: CATSEGHRGSPYNEQFF.

This chain joins TRBV24-1 and TRBJ1-1; TRBD1 might be the D (5 bases). The CDR3 is made up of 15 amino acids. The V gene's germline CDR1 is KGHDR and CDR2 SFDVKD. The ends were cut back, 2 bases at V and 5 bases at J, with 14 bases in the middle. The CDR3 protein is CATSDSGRVLTEAFF. The CDR3 region has the DNA TGTGCCACCAGTGATTCAGGCAGGGTTTTAACTGAAGCTTTCTTT.

The V and J genes are TRBV27 and TRBJ2-1; TRBD2 is a possible D gene (6 bases). V was pared by 5 bases and J by 2 bases, with 10 bases between. Germline-derived CDR1 and CDR2 are MNHEY and SMNVEV (reference sequence). The CDR3 spans 14 residues. The CDR3 DNA reads as TGTGCCAGCAGTGACGGGGGACCCTACAATGAGCAGTTCTTC. Protein product: CASSDGGPYNEQFF.